A single T cell receptor beta chain is shown here with its context. There are a few counts of this clonotype. No cognate antigen has been identified for it. No base quality information exists; no much larger clone differs at one position. The instrument was an Illumina NovaSeq 6000. Using 5'RACE with constant-segment primers, TCRalpha and TCRbeta cDNA libraries were constructed, with sample barcodes and unique molecular identifiers added in the process. Trizol reagent was used to extract RNA from every sample. The libraries were amplified in two PCR steps, and the second step added a second sample barcode and Illumina TruSeq adapters. Libraries were sequenced on an Illumina NovaSeq with 2 x 150 bp paired-end reads. The source study handled its data this way. With migec v1.2.7, reads were demultiplexed and then collapsed into UMI-guided consensus sequences. Using mixcr v2.1.11, UMI consensuses were aligned to TRA and TRB V and J templates and then assembled into clonotypes. Expanded or contracted clonotypes were those called significant by both edgeR and NoisET, with noise models trained on biological replicates. For edgeR calls, the cutoffs were a false discovery rate-adjusted p below 0.01 and a log2 fold-change threshold of 1. As an exploratory analysis of dynamics, max-normalized trajectories of the 1000 most abundant clonotypes were examined with PCA combined with hierarchical clustering. Separately sequenced CD4+ and CD8+ repertoires were used to assign the CD4 or CD8 phenotype of responding clones. The public sequencing data were trimmed at Q25 with fastp and processed into clonotypes with MiXCR by TCRdb, which kept only in-frame beta chains. Each entry merges the rows of one CDR3 protein and shows their most common DNA and genes. For this entry, the V and J calls and clone size follow TCRdb and not the study's own pipeline. For this sample the table gives roughly 240,000 distinct CDR3 sequences, of which about 16% were detected only once. About a fifth of the sample goes to the ten largest clones.

The data derive from a study of T-cell memory formation after mild COVID-19 (dated by TCRdb to the early 2020s). At the level of the whole study: TCR sequence clusters from the two donors were largely donor specific. In a couple of donors, T-cell clones that expanded and contracted after mild COVID-19 were tracked by sequencing TCRalpha and TCRbeta repertoires over time. The cohort was made up of two young adult volunteers, one female and one male, who were previously healthy.

Ficoll-Paque density gradient centrifugation was the method used to isolate PBMCs. Summary of the overall study and its limitations: Some responding clones were detected in pre-infection memory, which suggested that pre-existing cross-reactive memory T cells had joined the SARS-CoV-2 response. Only two mild cases were covered in the study, and larger cohorts including severe cases with pre-infection samples were considered necessary. Whether the second-wave clones peaking on day 37 were SARS-CoV-2 specific was not confirmed. Balanced CD4/CD8 phenotypes were observed for clones contracting from day 15 to 85, whereas a bias towards CD4+ was observed for a second wave of clones expanding from day 15 to 37. Contracting CD4+ clones were located mainly in the CM and EM memory subsets, whereas CD8+ clones were found to be enriched in EMRA.

The CDR1 and CDR2 encoded by the germline V gene (reference sequence) are DFQATT and SNEGSKA. The CDR3 starts with the cysteine, ends with the phenylalanine, and has 12 residues. The entry retains the CDR3 DNA only, 36 bases that are in frame from base 1. The germline ends are 6 bases apart after V is trimmed by 0 bases and J by 4 bases. Source material: PBMCs or a T cell subset sorted from them (not recorded which). The chain links TRBV20-1 with TRBJ1-1; no D gene is confidently identified. This sequence was found in a man in his late teens or twenties who had mild COVID-19 (a few samples of this study predate the infection). The sample titles of this study are shuffled in the database, so cell type and time point are left out; the donor was told from shared clones. The CDR3 sequence is CSARDPSTEAFF. Read as DNA, the sequence is TGCAGTGCTAGAGATCCGAGCACTGAAGCTTTCTTT.